This T cell receptor beta chain originates from a study of OX40 agonist ivuxolimab in advanced cancers. At the level of the whole study: The costimulatory receptor OX40 (CD134) was targeted by ivuxolimab, a fully human IgG2 agonistic monoclonal antibody. Of the roughly 51 patients in dose escalation, some 20 had hepatocellular carcinoma, approximately 15 had melanoma, 9 had renal cell carcinoma and 9 had head and neck cancer. Intravenous ivuxolimab was administered to patients every 2 weeks at six dose levels: 0.01, 0.1, 0.3, 1.5, 3 and 10 mg/kg. Prior anti-PD-1, anti-PD-L1 or anti-CTLA-4 therapy was permitted, and checkpoint inhibitors had been received by 30% to 40% of dose-escalation patients. A male proportion of roughly 80% and a mean age of around 60 years, ranging from about 20 to 85, were recorded for the dose-escalation cohort. The paper reports the monotherapy dose-escalation portion (N of about 47 patients) of the phase I ivuxolimab trial. Three dose-escalation patients achieved partial responses, one with hepatocellular carcinoma and two with cutaneous melanoma. Peripheral TCRbeta sequencing was intended to test whether TCR sequence diversity was altered and clonal T-cell expansion was caused by ivuxolimab. The research as a whole found: Which antigens the clonally expanded peripheral T cells were specific for was not determined. At doses from 0.1 to 3.0 mg/kg, clonal expansion was seen in both CD4+ and CD8+ blood T cells between baseline and week 6. Low levels of normalized T-cell clonal expansion were also seen in some nonresponding patients. Partial responders in the 0.1-3.0 mg/kg groups had among the lowest normalized peripheral clonal expansion, especially among CD8+ T cells. After ivuxolimab, expanded clones were on average more numerous among CD8+ T cells than among CD4+ T cells.

Patients with a history of autoimmune disease or receiving systemic immunosuppression were excluded from the trial. Peripheral blood for TCR sequencing was collected from all dose cohorts at baseline, on cycle 4 day 1, and on cycle 7 day 1. The samples were taken from a phase I, first-in-human, multicenter, open-label dose-escalation trial of ivuxolimab. Adults with locally advanced or metastatic melanoma, renal cell, hepatocellular, or head and neck squamous cell carcinoma were enrolled in the trial. Before TCR sequencing, CD4+ T cells and CD8+ T cells were sorted from peripheral blood as separate populations. For sequencing of the TCRbeta CDR3 region, genomic DNA was extracted from the sorted cells. TCRbeta CDR3 regions were sequenced using the immunoSEQ Assay. In TCRdb, the immuneACCESS table is reduced to in-frame sequences with V and J assigned. These tables do not hold every clone; where another copy was compared, an unresolved V gene accounts for under half, and the others remain unexplained. The sample has about 89,000 clones on record, more than 70% of them singletons. The top ten constitute 0.25% to 0.3% of the sample.

Inclusive of the bounding cysteine and phenylalanine, the CDR3 is 13 residues long. The only DNA kept is the CDR3, 39 bases in frame from the first base. Per the germline V gene (reference sequence), SGHAT is the CDR1 and FQDESV is the CDR2. Between the V and J ends, shortened by 6 bases and 1 base respectively, the junction contains 9 bases. Details on this clone: Its antigen target is currently unknown. Qualities for individual bases were not recorded, and no much larger clone is one base off.

The V and J genes are TRBV11-1 and TRBJ2-5; perhaps TRBD2 is the D gene, with 6 bases matching. This sequence originates from an adult with an advanced solid tumor such as melanoma, head and neck, liver or kidney cancer. The source material was CD4+ or CD8+ T cells sorted from blood, sampled in a trial of the OX40 agonist ivuxolimab. The nucleotide sequence reads TGTGCCAGCAGACGGGAGCTCCAAGAGACCCAGTACTTC. This encodes CASRRELQETQYF.